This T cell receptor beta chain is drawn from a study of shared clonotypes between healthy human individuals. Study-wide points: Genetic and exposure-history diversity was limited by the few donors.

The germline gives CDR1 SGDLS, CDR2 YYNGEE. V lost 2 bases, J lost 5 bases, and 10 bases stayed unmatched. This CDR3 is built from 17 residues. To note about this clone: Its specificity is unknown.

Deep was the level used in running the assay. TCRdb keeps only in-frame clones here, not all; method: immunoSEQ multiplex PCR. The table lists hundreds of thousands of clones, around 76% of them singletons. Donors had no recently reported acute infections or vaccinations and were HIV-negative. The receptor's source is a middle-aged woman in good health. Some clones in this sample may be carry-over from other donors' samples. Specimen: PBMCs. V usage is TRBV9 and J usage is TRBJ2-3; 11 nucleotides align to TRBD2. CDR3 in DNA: TGTGCCAGCAGCGTCGGTACTAGCGGGAGTCCCGTAGATACGCAGTATTTT. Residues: CASSVGTSGSPVDTQYF.